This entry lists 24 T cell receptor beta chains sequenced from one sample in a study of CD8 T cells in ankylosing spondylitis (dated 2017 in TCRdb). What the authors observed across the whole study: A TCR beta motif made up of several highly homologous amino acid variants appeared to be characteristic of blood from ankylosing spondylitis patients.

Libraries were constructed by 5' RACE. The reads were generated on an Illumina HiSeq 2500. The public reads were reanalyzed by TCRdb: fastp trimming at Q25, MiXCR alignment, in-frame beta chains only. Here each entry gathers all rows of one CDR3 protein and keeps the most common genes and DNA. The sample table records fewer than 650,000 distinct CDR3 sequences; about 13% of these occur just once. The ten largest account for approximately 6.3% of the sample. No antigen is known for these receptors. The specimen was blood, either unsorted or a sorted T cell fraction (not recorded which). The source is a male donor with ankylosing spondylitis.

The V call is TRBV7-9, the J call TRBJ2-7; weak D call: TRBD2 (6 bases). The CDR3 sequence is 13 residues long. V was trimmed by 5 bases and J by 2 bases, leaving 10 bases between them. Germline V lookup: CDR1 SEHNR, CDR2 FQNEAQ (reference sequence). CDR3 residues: CASSRDSTYEQYV. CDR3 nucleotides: TGTGCCAGCAGCCGGGACTCCACCTACGAGCAGTACGTC.

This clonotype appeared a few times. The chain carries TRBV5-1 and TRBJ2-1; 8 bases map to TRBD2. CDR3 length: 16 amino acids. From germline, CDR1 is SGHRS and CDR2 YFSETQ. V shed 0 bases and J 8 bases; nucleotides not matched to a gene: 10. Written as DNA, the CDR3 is TGCGCCAGCAGCTTGGAAGGGACTAGGGGACTCGATGAGCAGTTCTTC. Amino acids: CASSLEGTRGLDEQFF.

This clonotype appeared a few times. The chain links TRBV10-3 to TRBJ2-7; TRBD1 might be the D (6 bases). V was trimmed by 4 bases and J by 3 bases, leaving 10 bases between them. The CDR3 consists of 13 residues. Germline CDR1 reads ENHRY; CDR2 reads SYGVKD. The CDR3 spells CAISGGTHYEQYF. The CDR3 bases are TGTGCCATCAGTGGGGGGACACACTACGAGCAGTACTTC.

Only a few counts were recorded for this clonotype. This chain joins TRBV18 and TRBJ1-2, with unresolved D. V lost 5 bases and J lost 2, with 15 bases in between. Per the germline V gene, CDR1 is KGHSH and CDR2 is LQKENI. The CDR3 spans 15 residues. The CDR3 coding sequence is TGTGCCAGCTCAGGGGAGAGACTTTCCAACTATGGCTACACCTTC. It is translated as CASSGERLSNYGYTF. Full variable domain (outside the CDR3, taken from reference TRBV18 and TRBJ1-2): NAGVMQNPRHLVRRRGQEARLRCSPMKGHSHVYWYRQLPEEGLKFMVYLQKENIIDESGMPKERFSAEFPKEGPSILRIQQVVRGDSAAYFCASSGERLSNYGYTFGSGTRLTVV.

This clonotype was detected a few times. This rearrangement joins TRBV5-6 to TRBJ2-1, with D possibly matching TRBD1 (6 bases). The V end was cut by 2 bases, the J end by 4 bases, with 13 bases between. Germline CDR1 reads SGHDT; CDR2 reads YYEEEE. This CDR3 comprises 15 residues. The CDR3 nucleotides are TGTGCCAGCAGCTTTTTCGGACAGACATACAATGAGCAGTTCTTC. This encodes CASSFFGQTYNEQFF.

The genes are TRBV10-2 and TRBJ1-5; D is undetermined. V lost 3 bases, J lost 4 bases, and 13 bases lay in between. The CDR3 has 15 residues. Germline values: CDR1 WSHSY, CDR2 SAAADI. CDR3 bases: TGCGCCAGCAGTGATCGGGAATTTCGGAATCAGCCCCAGCATTTT. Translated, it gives CASSDREFRNQPQHF.

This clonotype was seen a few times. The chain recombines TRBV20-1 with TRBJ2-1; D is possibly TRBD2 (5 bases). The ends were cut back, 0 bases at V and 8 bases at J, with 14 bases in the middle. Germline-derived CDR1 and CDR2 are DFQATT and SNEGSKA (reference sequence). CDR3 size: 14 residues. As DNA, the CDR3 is TGCAGTGCTAGAGATAAACTAGGACTGGATGAGCAGTTCTTC. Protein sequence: CSARDKLGLDEQFF.

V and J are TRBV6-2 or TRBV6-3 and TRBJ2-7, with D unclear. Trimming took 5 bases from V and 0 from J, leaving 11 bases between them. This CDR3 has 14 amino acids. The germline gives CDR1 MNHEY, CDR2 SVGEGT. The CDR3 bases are TGTGCCAGCAGTCGTGGCCAAAGCTCCTACGAGCAGTACTTC. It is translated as CASSRGQSSYEQYF.

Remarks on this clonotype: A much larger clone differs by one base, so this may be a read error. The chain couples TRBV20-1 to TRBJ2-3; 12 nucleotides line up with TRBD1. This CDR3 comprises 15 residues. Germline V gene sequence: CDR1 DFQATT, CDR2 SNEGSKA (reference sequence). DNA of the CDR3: TGCAGTGCCCCCGGGACAGGGGGCCCCACAGGTACGCAGTATTTT. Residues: CSAPGTGGPTGTQYF.

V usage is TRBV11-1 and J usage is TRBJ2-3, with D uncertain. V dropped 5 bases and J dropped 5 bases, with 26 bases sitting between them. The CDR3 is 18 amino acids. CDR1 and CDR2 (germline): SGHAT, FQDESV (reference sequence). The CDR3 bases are TGTGCCAGCAGCGCTCCGATTCAAGTGTTAGGCGTCGGAGATACGCAGTATTTT. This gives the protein CASSAPIQVLGVGDTQYF.

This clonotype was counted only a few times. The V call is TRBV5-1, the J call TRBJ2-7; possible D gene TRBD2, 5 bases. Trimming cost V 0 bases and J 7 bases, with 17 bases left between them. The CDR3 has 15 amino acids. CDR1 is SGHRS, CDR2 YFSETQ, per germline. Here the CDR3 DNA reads TGCGCCAGCAGCTTGGCCAAGACGACATCGGGGGAGCAGTACTTC. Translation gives CASSLAKTTSGEQYF.

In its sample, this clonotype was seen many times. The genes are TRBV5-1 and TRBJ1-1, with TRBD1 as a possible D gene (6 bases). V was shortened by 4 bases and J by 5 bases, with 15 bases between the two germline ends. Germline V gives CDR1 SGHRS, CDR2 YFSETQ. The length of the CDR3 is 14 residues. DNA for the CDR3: TGCGCCAGCAGCACCGCGGGGGCGCTTACTGAAGCTTTCTTT. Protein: CASSTAGALTEAFF.

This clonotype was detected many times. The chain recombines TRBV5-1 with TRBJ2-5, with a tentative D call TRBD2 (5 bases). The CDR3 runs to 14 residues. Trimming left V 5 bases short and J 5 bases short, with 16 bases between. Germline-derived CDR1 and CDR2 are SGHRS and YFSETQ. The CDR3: CASSPEVGGETQYF. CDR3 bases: TGCGCCAGCAGTCCGGAGGTGGGCGGTGAGACCCAGTACTTC.

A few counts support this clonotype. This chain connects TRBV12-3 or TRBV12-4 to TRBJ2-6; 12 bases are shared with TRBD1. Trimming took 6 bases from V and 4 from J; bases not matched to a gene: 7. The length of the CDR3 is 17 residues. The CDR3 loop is CASSAGTGGAGANVLTF. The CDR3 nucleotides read TGTGCCAGCAGCGCCGGGACAGGGGGCGCCGGGGCCAACGTCCTGACTTTC.

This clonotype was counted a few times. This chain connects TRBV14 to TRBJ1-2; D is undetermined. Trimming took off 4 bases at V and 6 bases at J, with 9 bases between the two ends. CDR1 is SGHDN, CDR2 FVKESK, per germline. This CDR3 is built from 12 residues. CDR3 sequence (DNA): TGTGCCAGCAGCCCTGGCGCCCATGGCTACACCTTC. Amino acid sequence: CASSPGAHGYTF.

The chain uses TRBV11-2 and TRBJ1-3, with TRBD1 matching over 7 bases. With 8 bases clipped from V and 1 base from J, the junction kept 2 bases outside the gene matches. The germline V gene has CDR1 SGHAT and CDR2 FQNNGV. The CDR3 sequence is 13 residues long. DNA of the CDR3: TGTGCCAGCGGGACAGCTTCTGGAAACACCATATATTTT. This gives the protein CASGTASGNTIYF.

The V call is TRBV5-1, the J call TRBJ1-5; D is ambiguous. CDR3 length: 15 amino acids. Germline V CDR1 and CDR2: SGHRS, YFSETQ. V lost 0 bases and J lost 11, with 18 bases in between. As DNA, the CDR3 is TGCGCCAGCAGCTTGGCAGACCCCATAGCTGACTCCCAGCATTTT. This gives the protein CASSLADPIADSQHF.

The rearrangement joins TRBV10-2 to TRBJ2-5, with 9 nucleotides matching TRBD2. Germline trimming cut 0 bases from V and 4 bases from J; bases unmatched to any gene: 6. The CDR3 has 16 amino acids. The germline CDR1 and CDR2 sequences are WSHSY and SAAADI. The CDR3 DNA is TGCGCCAGCAGTGAGTCAGGAGCGGGAGGAGGAGAGACCCAGTACTTC. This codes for CASSESGAGGGETQYF.

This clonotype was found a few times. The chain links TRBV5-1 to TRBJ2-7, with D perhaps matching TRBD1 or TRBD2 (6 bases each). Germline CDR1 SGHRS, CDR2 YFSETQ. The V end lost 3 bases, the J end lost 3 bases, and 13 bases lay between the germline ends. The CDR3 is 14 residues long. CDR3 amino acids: CASSSNGGLYEQYF. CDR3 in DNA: TGCGCCAGCAGCTCCAATGGGGGGCTCTACGAGCAGTACTTC.

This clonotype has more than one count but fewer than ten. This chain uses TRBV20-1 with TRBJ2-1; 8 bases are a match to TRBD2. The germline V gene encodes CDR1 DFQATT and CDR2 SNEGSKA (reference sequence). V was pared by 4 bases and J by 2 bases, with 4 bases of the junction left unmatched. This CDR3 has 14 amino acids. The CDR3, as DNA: TGCAGTGCTACGAGCGGGAGTACCTACAATGAGCAGTTCTTC. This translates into CSATSGSTYNEQFF.

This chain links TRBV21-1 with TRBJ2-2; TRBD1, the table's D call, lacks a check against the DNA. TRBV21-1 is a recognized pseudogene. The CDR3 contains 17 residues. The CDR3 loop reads CASSCHRGREYAGELFF. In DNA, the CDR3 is TGTGCCAGCAGCTGCCACAGAGGGCGGGAGTACGCCGGGGAGCTGTTTTTT.

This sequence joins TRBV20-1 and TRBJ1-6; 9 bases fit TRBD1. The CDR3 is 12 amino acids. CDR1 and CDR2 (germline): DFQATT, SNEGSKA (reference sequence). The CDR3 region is CGGQGGNSPLHF. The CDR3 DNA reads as TGCGGGGGACAGGGAGGCAATTCACCCCTCCACTTT.

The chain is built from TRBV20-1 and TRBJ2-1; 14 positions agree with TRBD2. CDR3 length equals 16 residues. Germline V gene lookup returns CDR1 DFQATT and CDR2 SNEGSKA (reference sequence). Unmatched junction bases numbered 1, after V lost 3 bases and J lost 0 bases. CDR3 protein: CSASGTSGGSYNEQFF. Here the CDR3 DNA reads TGCAGTGCTAGTGGGACTAGCGGGGGCTCCTACAATGAGCAGTTCTTC.

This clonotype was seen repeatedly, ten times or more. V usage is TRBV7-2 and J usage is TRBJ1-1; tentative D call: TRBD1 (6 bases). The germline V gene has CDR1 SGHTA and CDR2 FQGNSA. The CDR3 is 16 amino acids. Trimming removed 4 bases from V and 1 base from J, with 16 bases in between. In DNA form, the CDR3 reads TGTGCCAGCAGCTCACCCGGGGGGGCAAGGAACACTGAAGCTTTCTTT. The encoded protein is CASSSPGGARNTEAFF.